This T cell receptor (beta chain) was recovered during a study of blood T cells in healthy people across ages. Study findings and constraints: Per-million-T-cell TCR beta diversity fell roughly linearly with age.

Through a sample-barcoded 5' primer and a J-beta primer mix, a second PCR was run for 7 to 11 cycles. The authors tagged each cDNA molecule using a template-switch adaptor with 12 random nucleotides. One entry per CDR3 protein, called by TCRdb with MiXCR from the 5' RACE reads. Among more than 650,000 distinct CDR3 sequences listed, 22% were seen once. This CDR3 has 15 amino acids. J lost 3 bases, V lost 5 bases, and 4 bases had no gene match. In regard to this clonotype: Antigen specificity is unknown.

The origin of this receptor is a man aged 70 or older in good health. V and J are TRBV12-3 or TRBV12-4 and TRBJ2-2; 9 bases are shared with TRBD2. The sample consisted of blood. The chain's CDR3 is CASSHLAGDTGELFF. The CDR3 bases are TGTGCCAGCAGTCATTTAGCGGGAGACACCGGGGAGCTGTTTTTT.